Presented here are 32 T cell receptor beta chains from one specimen sequenced in a study of PD-1 blockade in classical Hodgkin lymphoma. Time point described: newly diagnosed, previously untreated cHL patient sample. TCRdb's copy holds only in-frame clones and misses some; the assay was immunoSEQ multiplex PCR. This sample has about 30,000 clones, with 80% to 95% found just once. The sample comprised peripheral blood mononuclear cells (PBMCs). Receptor source: a human donor with classical Hodgkin lymphoma.

The gene calls are TRBV6-1 and TRBJ1-1; tentatively, D is TRBD1 (5 bases). CDR1 MNHNS and CDR2 SASEGT come from the germline V gene. The ends were cut back, 3 bases at V and 4 bases at J, with 12 bases in the middle. CDR3 length: 14 residues. In nucleotides, the CDR3 is TGTGCCAGCAGTGACCGGGGGGGATTCACTGAAGCTTTCTTT. Amino acid sequence: CASSDRGGFTEAFF.

V gene TRBV7-8 combines with J gene TRBJ2-5, with TRBD1 as a possible D gene (6 bases). Germline V gives CDR1 SGHVS, CDR2 FQNEAQ. V lost 4 bases and J 8 bases, leaving 11 bases between the germline ends. The CDR3 totals 12 residues. The CDR3 sequence: CASSSPGQTQYF. The CDR3 DNA sequence: TGTGCCAGCAGCTCTCCGGGACAAACCCAGTACTTC.

The chain carries TRBV28 and TRBJ1-4; weak D call: TRBD1 (6 bases). Germline CDR1 MDHEN, CDR2 SYDVKM. The CDR3 is made up of 14 amino acids. V was trimmed by 6 bases and J by 10 bases, leaving 18 bases between them. The CDR3 DNA follows: TGTGCCAGCAGATACGGGCCCGGAGGGGGAAAACTGTTTTTT. Translation gives CASRYGPGGGKLFF. Full variable domain (outside the CDR3, taken from reference TRBV28 and TRBJ1-4): DVKVTQSSRYLVKRTGEKVFLECVQDMDHENMFWYRQDPGLGLRLIYFSYDVKMKEKGDIPEGYSVSREKKERFSLILESASTNQTSMYLCASRYGPGGGKLFFGSGTQLSVL.

The V and J genes are TRBV7-2 and TRBJ1-2; TRBD1 is a possible D gene (6 bases). Trimming pared 1 base from V and 4 bases from J, leaving 16 bases between. CDR3 size: 16 residues. From germline, CDR1 is SGHTA and CDR2 FQGNSA. CDR3 region: CASSLGLGGAFYGYTF. The CDR3 region has the DNA TGTGCCAGCAGCTTAGGGCTTGGGGGGGCCTTCTATGGCTACACCTTC.

The chain combines TRBV20-1 with TRBJ2-7; D not resolved. The CDR3 covers 11 residues. Deletions cut 5 bases from V and 1 base from J, with 6 bases between. Germline V CDR1 and CDR2: DFQATT, SNEGSKA (reference sequence). CDR3 in DNA: TGCAGTGCTGGATTTTCCTACGAGCAGTACTTC. Protein product: CSAGFSYEQYF.

The chain joins TRBV19 to TRBJ1-4; perhaps TRBD1 as D (5 bases). CDR1 is LNHDA and CDR2 is SQIVND in the germline V gene (reference sequence). Trimming removed 4 bases at V and 2 bases at J, with 14 bases between. This CDR3 spans 16 amino acids. CDR3 sequence: CASSSPGKATNEKLFF. As DNA, the CDR3 is TGTGCCAGTAGTAGCCCAGGGAAGGCGACTAATGAAAAACTGTTTTTT.

The rearrangement uses TRBV7-9 and TRBJ2-7, with TRBD1 matching over 7 bases. J was trimmed by 5 bases and V by 2 bases; bases with no gene match: 18. The germline CDR1 and CDR2 sequences are SEHNR and FQNEAQ (reference sequence). The CDR3 extends over 18 amino acids. DNA for the CDR3: TGTGCCAGCAGCTTAAGTGGGGGTATAAAGACAGGGAGCAACGAGCAGTACTTC. Encoded protein: CASSLSGGIKTGSNEQYF.

Only a few counts were recorded for this clone. The chain recombines TRBV27 with TRBJ2-7; D is possibly TRBD2 (5 bases). V was shortened by 6 bases and J by 0 bases, with 18 bases between the two germline ends. Germline loops: CDR1 MNHEY, CDR2 SMNVEV (reference sequence). CDR3 length: 16 residues. The CDR3 sequence is CASRYTGIASSYEQYF. The CDR3, as DNA: TGTGCCAGCAGGTACACCGGGATCGCAAGCTCCTACGAGCAGTACTTC.

This clone has just one count. This chain connects TRBV28 to TRBJ1-2, with D possibly TRBD1 on 5 matching bases. The V end was cut by 6 bases, the J end by 5 bases, with 10 bases between. The CDR3 has 12 residues. Germline V CDR1 and CDR2: MDHEN, SYDVKM. The CDR3, as DNA: TGTGCCAGCAGCCGAGGACAATATGGCTACACCTTC. Protein sequence: CASSRGQYGYTF.

The chain recombines TRBV5-4 with TRBJ1-2, with D unresolved. CDR3 length: 12 residues. Germline V lookup: CDR1 SGHNT, CDR2 YYREEE (reference sequence). The V and J ends lost 0 bases and 5 bases respectively, with 5 bases between them. CDR3 sequence (DNA): TGTGCCAGCAGCTTGGAGCGGTATGGCTACACCTTC. This translates into CASSLERYGYTF.

The chain employs TRBV4-2 and TRBJ2-5, with 9 nucleotides matching TRBD1. The CDR3 spans 16 residues. V gave up 2 bases and J gave up 4 bases; unmatched junction bases: 8. Germline V CDR1 and CDR2: LGHNA, YNFKEQ. In nucleotides, the CDR3 is TGTGCCAGCAGCCAACAACGGACAGGGGATAGAGAGACCCAGTACTTC. Translated, it gives CASSQQRTGDRETQYF.

The chain links TRBV19 to TRBJ2-1; a possible D gene is TRBD1 (6 bases). V gave up 4 bases and J gave up 8 bases, with 12 bases separating them. This CDR3 is built from 13 residues. From germline, CDR1 is LNHDA and CDR2 SQIVND (reference sequence). The CDR3 DNA follows: TGTGCCAGTAGTACTAGCAGGGGATATGAGCAGTTCTTC. Translation: CASSTSRGYEQFF.

The genes are TRBV29-1 and TRBJ1-2, with 10 bases identical to TRBD1. The CDR3 has 13 amino acids. V trimming: 5 bases; J trimming: 6 bases; junction bases outside the gene matches: 6. The V gene's germline CDR1 is SQVTM and CDR2 ANQGSEA. The DNA for the CDR3 is TGCAGCGTTCGGGACAGGGGATCCCATGGCTACACCTTC. Translating gives CSVRDRGSHGYTF.

The rearrangement uses TRBV18 and TRBJ2-7; D may be TRBD1 (6 bases). Germline CDR1 and CDR2: KGHSH and LQKENI. The CDR3 length is 14 residues. Between the trimmed V and J ends, which lost 0 bases and 4 bases, there was a span of 10 bases. The CDR3 sequence: CASSPPARGYEQYF. Here the CDR3 DNA reads TGTGCCAGCTCACCACCGGCCAGGGGTTACGAGCAGTACTTC.

Regarding this clone: The CDR3 does not close with the conserved phenylalanine or tryptophan, likely indicating a read error. The DNA is left out, because the CDR3 cannot be placed on it with certainty; the CDR3 is given as TCRdb lists it. The rearrangement links TRBV5-1 to TRBJ2-3; TRBD1 is the table's D call, not checked against the DNA. Both ends counted, the CDR3 spans 11 residues. The germline gives CDR1 SGHRS, CDR2 YFSETQ. CDR3: CASLGTGDRQL.

J is TRBJ2-3 and V is TRBV18, with D perhaps matching TRBD1 or TRBD2 (7 bases each). V was clipped by 8 bases and J by 4 bases, with 16 bases between them. There are 14 residues in the CDR3. Looked up from germline, CDR1 is KGHSH and CDR2 is LQKENI. Here the CDR3 DNA reads TGTGCCAGCGCCCAGGGGGGGGGCGCAGATACGCAGTATTTT. Translating it yields CASAQGGGADTQYF.

J is TRBJ2-1 and V is TRBV7-6; D unresolved. This CDR3 contains 15 residues. The germline V gene encodes CDR1 SGHVS and CDR2 FNYEAQ. V gave up 3 bases and J gave up 5 bases, with 14 bases separating them. The CDR3 coding sequence is TGTGCCAGCAGCTTGTACCCAGTACCGAACAATGAGCAGTTCTTC. This gives the protein CASSLYPVPNNEQFF.

The V gene is TRBV5-4, the J gene TRBJ2-3; D is perhaps TRBD1 (6 bases). Germline values: CDR1 SGHNT, CDR2 YYREEE (reference sequence). Trimming removed 4 bases from V and 0 bases from J, with 15 bases in between. This CDR3 contains 16 residues. CDR3 amino acids: CASSRRQASSTDTQYF. The DNA for the CDR3 is TGTGCCAGCAGCAGACGACAGGCCTCTAGCACAGATACGCAGTATTTT.

This clone appeared a single time. The rearrangement uses TRBV14 and TRBJ1-1; 9 positions agree with TRBD1. CDR1 is SGHDN, CDR2 FVKESK, per germline. V lost 4 bases to trimming and J lost 7 bases; unmatched junction nucleotides: 4. The CDR3 has 13 residues. CDR3 loop: CASSLRQGGEAFF. The CDR3 nucleotides are TGTGCCAGCAGCCTAAGACAGGGGGGTGAAGCTTTCTTT.

V is TRBV6-5 and J is TRBJ2-5, with 11 bases aligning to TRBD2. The V gene end was trimmed by 8 bases and the J gene end by 5 bases; junction bases not matched to a gene: 10. The germline CDR1 and CDR2 sequences are MNHEY and SVGAGI. The CDR3 length is 15 residues. The CDR3 nucleotides read TGTGCCAGCGGACGGACTAGCGGGCTGGCGGAGACCCAGTACTTC. Encoded protein: CASGRTSGLAETQYF.

The rearrangement links TRBV2 to TRBJ2-3; the D is unclear. Germline V lookup: CDR1 SNHLY, CDR2 FYNNEI. The CDR3 length is 15 residues. The germline V and J ends were trimmed by 7 bases and 2 bases, with 16 bases remaining between them. CDR3 sequence reads: CASKWFRAPTDTQYF. CDR3 in DNA: TGTGCCAGCAAGTGGTTTAGGGCCCCCACAGATACGCAGTATTTT.

This chain links TRBV2 with TRBJ1-2; D is undetermined. The germline CDR1 and CDR2 sequences are SNHLY and FYNNEI. V was trimmed by 4 bases and J by 0 bases, leaving 12 bases between them. The CDR3 sequence is 15 residues long. The CDR3 DNA is TGTGCCAGCAGTGGGCATGGGCTTACTAACTATGGCTACACCTTC. Amino acid sequence: CASSGHGLTNYGYTF.

V and J are TRBV28 and TRBJ2-6; D may be TRBD2 (5 bases). The ends were cut back, 8 bases at V and 0 bases at J, with 23 bases in the middle. Per germline, CDR1 MDHEN and CDR2 SYDVKM. CDR3 size: 19 residues. The CDR3 reads CASGWPRKSGVSGANVLTF. CDR3 sequence (DNA): TGTGCCAGCGGCTGGCCCCGGAAGTCCGGGGTCTCTGGGGCCAACGTCCTGACTTTC.

The V call is TRBV15, the J call TRBJ2-1, with TRBD2 matching 7 bases. CDR1 and CDR2 (germline): LNHNV, YYDKDF (reference sequence). Germline trimming cut 3 bases from V and 6 bases from J; bases unmatched to any gene: 8. The CDR3 spans 15 residues. CDR3 coding DNA: TGTGCCACCAGCAGGCCCACGGGCGGGAGCAATGAGCAGTTCTTC. Its translation: CATSRPTGGSNEQFF.

The J gene is TRBJ1-2, the V gene TRBV7-9, with D maybe TRBD1 (5 bases). Germline values: CDR1 SEHNR, CDR2 FQNEAQ (reference sequence). The length of the CDR3 is 15 residues. The ends were cut back, 1 base at V and 5 bases at J, with 14 bases in the middle. CDR3 DNA: TGTGCCAGCAGCTTAGGTGTTGCAGGGAAGTATGGCTACACCTTC. Translating gives CASSLGVAGKYGYTF.

The V gene is TRBV5-4, the J gene TRBJ2-4, with 8 bases lining up with TRBD1. The junction had 6 bases not matched to a gene; V was cut back by 1 base and J by 0 bases. Germline lookup yields CDR1 SGHNT and CDR2 YYREEE (reference sequence). The CDR3 runs to 17 residues. Written as DNA, the CDR3 is TGTGCCAGCAGCTTGTATCAGGGGGCATTAGCCAAAAACATTCAGTACTTC. The encoded protein is CASSLYQGALAKNIQYF. The variable domain in full, completed from reference TRBV5-4 and TRBJ2-4, reads ETGVTQSPTHLIKTRGQQVTLRCSSQSGHNTVSWYQQALGQGPQFIFQYYREEENGRGNFPPRFSGLQFPNYSSELNVNALELDDSALYLCASSLYQGALAKNIQYFGAGTRLSVL.

This chain uses TRBV19 with TRBJ2-1, with D possibly matching TRBD2 (6 bases). Trimming took 3 bases from V and 8 from J, leaving 17 bases between them. The CDR3 runs 15 residues. Germline CDR1 reads LNHDA; CDR2 reads SQIVND (reference sequence). The CDR3 DNA follows: TGTGCCAGTAGTATCCCTTCCGTGGGAGGCGATGAGCAGTTCTTC. It is translated as CASSIPSVGGDEQFF.

This clone showed up just once. This sequence joins TRBV5-1 and TRBJ1-3; a possible D gene is TRBD1 (5 bases). Looked up from germline, CDR1 is SGHRS and CDR2 is YFSETQ. The CDR3 length is 14 residues. V lost 3 bases and J lost 3, with 10 bases in between. The CDR3 DNA follows: TGCGCCAGCAGCTGGGACGACAGTGGAAACACCATATATTTT. Translating gives CASSWDDSGNTIYF.

This clone has a single count. The V and J genes are TRBV23-1 and TRBJ2-3, with D tentatively TRBD1 (7 bases). TRBV23-1 is identified as an open reading frame with a role that is uncertain. V was trimmed by 8 bases and J by 0 bases, leaving 27 bases between them. The CDR3 covers 19 residues. The CDR3 region is CASGRTGDQRPSSTDTQYF. Here the CDR3 DNA reads TGCGCCAGCGGGAGGACAGGTGATCAAAGACCGTCTAGCACAGATACGCAGTATTTT.

This clone was picked up one time. The chain joins TRBV11-2 to TRBJ1-1; D not resolved. The CDR3 extends over 13 amino acids. Germline V gives CDR1 SGHAT, CDR2 FQNNGV. V was cut by 7 bases and J by 0 bases, with 9 bases left in between. CDR3 sequence: CASTGRLNTEAFF. In DNA form, the CDR3 reads TGTGCCAGCACAGGACGCCTGAACACTGAAGCTTTCTTT.

The chain employs TRBV6-6 and TRBJ2-7; 9 bases line up with TRBD2. V trimming: 6 bases; J trimming: 2 bases; junction bases outside the gene matches: 8. Germline V CDR1 and CDR2: MNHNY, SVGAGI (reference sequence). The length of the CDR3 is 15 residues. The CDR3 DNA follows: TGTGCCAGCAGCTCTAGCGGGATAACCACCTACGAGCAGTACTTC. It codes for CASSSSGITTYEQYF.

The gene calls are TRBV7-3 and TRBJ2-5; 13 bases are shared with TRBD2. CDR1 is SGHTA and CDR2 is FQGTGA in the germline V gene. CDR3 length: 17 residues. Trimming cost V 0 bases and J 5 bases; bases outside gene matches: 6. The CDR3 bases are TGTGCCAGCAGCTTAACCCGGACTAGCGGGGGTGGGGAGACCCAGTACTTC. Its translation is CASSLTRTSGGGETQYF.